This record covers a single TCR beta chain. This sample was included in a study of blood T cell repertoires in COVID-19. Only in-frame clones appear in the TCRdb table, and some are missing; sequencing was by immunoSEQ multiplex PCR. Of some 220,000 clones in the sample, about 80% were seen once. Germline V gene data show CDR1 as MNHNS and CDR2 as SASEGT. There are 15 residues in the CDR3. V dropped 2 bases and J dropped 4; count of bases not matched to a gene: 7. The receptor was isolated from a woman in her 40s with acute COVID-19. This chain uses TRBV6-1 with TRBJ1-1; 7 bases align to TRBD1. Sequences were obtained from PBMCs or T cells enriched from blood (not recorded which). The CDR3 nucleotides read TGTGCCAGCAGTGAATACCAGGCAGGGGGCACTGAAGCTTTCTTT. Protein sequence: CASSEYQAGGTEAFF.